This TCR beta chain was obtained from a study of shared clonotypes between healthy human individuals. With respect to this clone: What it binds is not known.

The CDR3 length is 15 residues. Trimming shortened V by 1 base and J by 4 bases, and 13 bases separated the two germline ends. Germline V gives CDR1 SEHNR, CDR2 FQNEAQ (reference sequence). It was approximately 0.2 ug DNA, tens of thousands of T cell genomes, that sorted-subset replicate PCRs used. Repertoires were generated with immunoSEQ multiplex PCR, while TCRdb's copy carries only in-frame clones and drops some. The sample holds approximately 620,000 clones, around 97% seen once. Study-wide results and limits: There were few donors, and this limited the genetic and exposure-history diversity represented. The study generally estimated greater richness for naive than memory subsets. Rarefaction gave evidence that sorted-subset sequencing remained incomplete despite large depth.

The clonotype originates from a woman in her twenties or thirties in good health. Sample: naive CD4+ T cells sorted from blood. The sample's subset: CD45RA+ positively selected. The rearrangement links TRBV7-9 to TRBJ2-5; D may be TRBD1 (5 bases). In DNA, the CDR3 is TGTGCCAGCAGCTTAGTCGACAGCGAATTAGAGACCCAGTACTTC. Its protein is CASSLVDSELETQYF.